This TCR beta chain was identified in a study of response to subunit inactivated influenza vaccine listed by TCRdb under 2018. For context, the study as a whole: The study used deep quantitative T cell receptor repertoire profiling to track responses to a trivalent subunit inactivated influenza vaccine.

Overall study results and their limits: The authors suggested that each seasonal influenza vaccination may recruit only a limited number of new T cells.

From its cysteine to its phenylalanine, the CDR3 spans 12 amino acids. The DNA shown is the 36-base CDR3, in frame from base 1. Trimming removed 6 bases from V and 5 bases from J, leaving 11 bases between the germline ends. This clonotype has only a few counts. What this receptor recognizes is not known. Base qualities are not recorded, but no much larger clone differs from it by a single base. Libraries were built with RT-PCR. The instrument was an Illumina HiSeq 2500. The public reads were reprocessed in TCRdb via fastp at Q25 and MiXCR, keeping in-frame beta chains. Rows are unified per CDR3 protein, each entry keeping the most common DNA and genes. Recorded for this sample are hundreds of thousands of distinct CDR3 sequences; 20% to 25% of them occurred a single time. 9.5% to 13% of the sample is in the top ten clones.

Recombination joined TRBV12-3 or TRBV12-4 with TRBJ2-7; TRBD1 is perhaps the D gene, given 5 matching bases. The sample in question was PBMCs from blood, obtained approximately 22 months after vaccination. The receptor's source is a man between 50 and 69 years old who received an inactivated influenza vaccine. Donor details come from another sample of the same person, matched by shared clones. The CDR3 loop reads CASSDRQHEQYF. The nucleotides are TGTGCCAGCAGCGATAGACAGCACGAGCAGTACTTC.